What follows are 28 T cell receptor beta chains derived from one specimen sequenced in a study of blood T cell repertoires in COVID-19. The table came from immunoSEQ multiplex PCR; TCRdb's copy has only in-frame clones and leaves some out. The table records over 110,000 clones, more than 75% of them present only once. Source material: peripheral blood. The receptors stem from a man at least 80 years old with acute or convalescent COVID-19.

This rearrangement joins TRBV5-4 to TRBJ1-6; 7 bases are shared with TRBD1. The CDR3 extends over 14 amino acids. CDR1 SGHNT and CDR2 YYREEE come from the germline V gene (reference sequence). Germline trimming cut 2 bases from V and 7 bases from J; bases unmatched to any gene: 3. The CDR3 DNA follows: TGTGCCAGCAGCTTTAGGACAGGCAATTCACCCCTCCACTTT. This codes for CASSFRTGNSPLHF.

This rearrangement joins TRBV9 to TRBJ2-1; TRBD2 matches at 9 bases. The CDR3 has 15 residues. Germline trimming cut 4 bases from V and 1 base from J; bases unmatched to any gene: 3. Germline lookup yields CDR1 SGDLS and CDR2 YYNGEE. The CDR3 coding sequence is TGTGCCAGCAGCTTTAGCGGGGGATCCTACAATGAGCAGTTCTTC. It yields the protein CASSFSGGSYNEQFF. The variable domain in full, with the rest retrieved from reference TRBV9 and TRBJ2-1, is DSGVTQTPKHLITATGQRVTLRCSPRSGDLSVYWYQQSLDQGLQFLIQYYNGEERAKGNILERFSAQQFPDLHSELNLSSLELGDSALYFCASSFSGGSYNEQFFGPGTRLTVL.

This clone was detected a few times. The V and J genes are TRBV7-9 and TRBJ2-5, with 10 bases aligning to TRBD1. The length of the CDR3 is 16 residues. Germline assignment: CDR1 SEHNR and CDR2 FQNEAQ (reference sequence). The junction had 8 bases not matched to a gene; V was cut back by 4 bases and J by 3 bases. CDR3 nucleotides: TGTGCCAGCAGCTCACGGGACAGGGGTTTTGAAGAGACCCAGTACTTC. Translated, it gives CASSSRDRGFEETQYF.

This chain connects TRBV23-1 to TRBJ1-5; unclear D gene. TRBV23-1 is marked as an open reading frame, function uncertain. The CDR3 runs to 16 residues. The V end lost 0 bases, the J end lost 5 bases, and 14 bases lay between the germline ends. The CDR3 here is CASSQSAAAVYQPQHF. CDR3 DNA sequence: TGCGCCAGCAGTCAATCAGCGGCGGCTGTTTATCAGCCCCAGCATTTT.

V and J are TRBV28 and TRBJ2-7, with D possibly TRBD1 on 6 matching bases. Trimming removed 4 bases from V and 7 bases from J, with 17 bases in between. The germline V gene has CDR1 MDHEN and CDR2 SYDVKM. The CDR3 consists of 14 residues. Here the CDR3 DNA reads TGTGCCAGCAGTTCCGCCGGACAGTCCGGAGAGCAGTACTTC. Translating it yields CASSSAGQSGEQYF. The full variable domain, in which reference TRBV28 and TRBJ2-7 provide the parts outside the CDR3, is DVKVTQSSRYLVKRTGEKVFLECVQDMDHENMFWYRQDPGLGLRLIYFSYDVKMKEKGDIPEGYSVSREKKERFSLILESASTNQTSMYLCASSSAGQSGEQYFGPGTRLTVT.

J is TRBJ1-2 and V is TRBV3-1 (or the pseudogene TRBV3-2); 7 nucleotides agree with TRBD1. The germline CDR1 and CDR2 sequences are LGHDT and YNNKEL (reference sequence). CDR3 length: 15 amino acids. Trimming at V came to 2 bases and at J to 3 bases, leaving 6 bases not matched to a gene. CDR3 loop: CASSQNRGVDYGYTF. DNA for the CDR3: TGTGCCAGCAGCCAAAACAGGGGCGTCGACTATGGCTACACCTTC.

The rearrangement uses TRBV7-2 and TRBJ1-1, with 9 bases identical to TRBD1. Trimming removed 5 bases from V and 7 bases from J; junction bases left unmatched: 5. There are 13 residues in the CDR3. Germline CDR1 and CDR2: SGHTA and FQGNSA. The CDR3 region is CASSAQGASEAFF. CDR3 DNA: TGTGCCAGCAGCGCACAGGGGGCAAGTGAAGCTTTCTTT.

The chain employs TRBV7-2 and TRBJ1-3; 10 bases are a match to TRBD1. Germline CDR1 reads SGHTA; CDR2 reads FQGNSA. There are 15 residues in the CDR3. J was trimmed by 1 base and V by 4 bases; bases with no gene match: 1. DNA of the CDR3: TGTGCCAGCAGCTGGGACAGGGGATCTGGAAACACCATATATTTT. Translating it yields CASSWDRGSGNTIYF. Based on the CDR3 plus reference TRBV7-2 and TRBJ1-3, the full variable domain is GAGVSQSPSNKVTEKGKDVELRCDPISGHTALYWYRQSLGQGLEFLIYFQGNSAPDKSGLPSDRFSAERTGGSVSTLTIQRTQQEDSAVYLCASSWDRGSGNTIYFGEGSWLTVV.

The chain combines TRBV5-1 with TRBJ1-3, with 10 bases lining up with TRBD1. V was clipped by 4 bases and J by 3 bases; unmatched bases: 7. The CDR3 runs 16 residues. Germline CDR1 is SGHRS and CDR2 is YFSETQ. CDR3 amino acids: CASSPGDRGFGNTIYF. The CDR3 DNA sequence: TGCGCCAGCAGCCCGGGGGACAGGGGCTTTGGAAACACCATATATTTT.

CDR3 amino acids: CASSAQDRVGTEAFF. For the CDR3, the DNA is TGTGCCAGCAGCGCCCAGGACAGGGTGGGCACTGAAGCTTTCTTT. The chain employs TRBV9 and TRBJ1-1; 8 bases line up with TRBD1. This CDR3 region has 15 residues. CDR1 and CDR2 from the germline V gene are SGDLS and YYNGEE. The V segment lost 3 bases and the J segment 4 bases; nucleotides outside the gene matches: 8.

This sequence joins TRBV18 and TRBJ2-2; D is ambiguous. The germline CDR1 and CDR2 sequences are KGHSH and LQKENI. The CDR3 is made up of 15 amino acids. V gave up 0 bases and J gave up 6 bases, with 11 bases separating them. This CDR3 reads CASSPPGTPAGELFF. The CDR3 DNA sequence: TGTGCCAGCTCACCACCGGGCACCCCGGCCGGGGAGCTGTTTTTT. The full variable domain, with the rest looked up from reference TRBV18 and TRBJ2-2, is NAGVMQNPRHLVRRRGQEARLRCSPMKGHSHVYWYRQLPEEGLKFMVYLQKENIIDESGMPKERFSAEFPKEGPSILRIQQVVRGDSAAYFCASSPPGTPAGELFFGEGSRLTVL.

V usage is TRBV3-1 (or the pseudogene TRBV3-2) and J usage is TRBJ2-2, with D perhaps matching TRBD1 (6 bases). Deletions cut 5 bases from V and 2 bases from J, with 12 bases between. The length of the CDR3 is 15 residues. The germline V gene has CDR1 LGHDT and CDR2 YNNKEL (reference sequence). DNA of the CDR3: TGTGCCAGCAGCAGACCGGGACAAAACACCGGGGAGCTGTTTTTT. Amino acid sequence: CASSRPGQNTGELFF.

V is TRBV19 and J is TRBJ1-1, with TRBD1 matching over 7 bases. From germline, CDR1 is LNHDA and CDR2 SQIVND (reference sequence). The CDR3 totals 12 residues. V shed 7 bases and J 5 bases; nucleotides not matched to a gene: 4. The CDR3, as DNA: TGTGCCAGTAAGGGACAGTGGACTGAAGCTTTCTTT. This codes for CASKGQWTEAFF.

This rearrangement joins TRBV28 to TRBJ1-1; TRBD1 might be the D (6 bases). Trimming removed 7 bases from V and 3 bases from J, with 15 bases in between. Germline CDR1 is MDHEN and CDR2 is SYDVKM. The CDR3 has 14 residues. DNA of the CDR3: TGTGCCAGCATCACCGGACAGAGTTACACTGAAGCTTTCTTT. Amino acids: CASITGQSYTEAFF.

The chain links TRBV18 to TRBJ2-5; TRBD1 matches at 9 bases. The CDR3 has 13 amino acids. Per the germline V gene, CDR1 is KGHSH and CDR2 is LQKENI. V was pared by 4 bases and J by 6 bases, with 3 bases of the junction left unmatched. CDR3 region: CASSLDRGQTQYF. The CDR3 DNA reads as TGTGCCAGCTCACTGGACAGGGGACAGACCCAGTACTTC. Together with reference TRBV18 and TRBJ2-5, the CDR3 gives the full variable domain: NAGVMQNPRHLVRRRGQEARLRCSPMKGHSHVYWYRQLPEEGLKFMVYLQKENIIDESGMPKERFSAEFPKEGPSILRIQQVVRGDSAAYFCASSLDRGQTQYFGPGTRLLVL.

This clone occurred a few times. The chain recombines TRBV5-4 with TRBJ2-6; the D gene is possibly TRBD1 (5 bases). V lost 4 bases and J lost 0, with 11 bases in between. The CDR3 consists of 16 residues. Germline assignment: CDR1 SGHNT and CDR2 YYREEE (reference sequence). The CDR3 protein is CASSPPTASGANVLTF. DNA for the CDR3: TGTGCCAGCAGCCCACCGACAGCCTCTGGGGCCAACGTCCTGACTTTC.

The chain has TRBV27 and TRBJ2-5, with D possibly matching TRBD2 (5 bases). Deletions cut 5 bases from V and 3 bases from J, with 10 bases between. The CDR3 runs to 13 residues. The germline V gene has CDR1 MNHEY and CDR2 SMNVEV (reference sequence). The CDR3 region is CASSPRREETQYF. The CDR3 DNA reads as TGTGCCAGCAGTCCTCGGCGGGAAGAGACCCAGTACTTC.

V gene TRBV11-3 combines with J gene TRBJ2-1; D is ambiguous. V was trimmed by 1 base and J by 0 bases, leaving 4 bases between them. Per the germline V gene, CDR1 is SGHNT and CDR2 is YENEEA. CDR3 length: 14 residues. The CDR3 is CASSLGSSYNEQFF. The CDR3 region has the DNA TGTGCCAGCAGCTTAGGTAGCTCCTACAATGAGCAGTTCTTC.

The DNA of the CDR3 is TGTGCCAGCAGCTTAGCCGGGACACAAACCGGGGAGCTGTTTTTT. This gives the protein CASSLAGTQTGELFF. The rearrangement links TRBV7-2 to TRBJ2-2; TRBD1 might be the D (6 bases). Trimming removed 0 bases from V and 5 bases from J, with 10 bases in between. Germline CDR1 and CDR2: SGHTA and FQGNSA. The CDR3 contains 15 residues.

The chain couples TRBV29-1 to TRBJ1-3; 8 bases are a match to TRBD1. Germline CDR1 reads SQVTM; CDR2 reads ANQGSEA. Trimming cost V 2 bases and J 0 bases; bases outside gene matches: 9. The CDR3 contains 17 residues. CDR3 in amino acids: CSVELGQDRNSGNTIYF. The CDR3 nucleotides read TGCAGCGTTGAATTGGGACAGGACAGAAACTCTGGAAACACCATATATTTT.

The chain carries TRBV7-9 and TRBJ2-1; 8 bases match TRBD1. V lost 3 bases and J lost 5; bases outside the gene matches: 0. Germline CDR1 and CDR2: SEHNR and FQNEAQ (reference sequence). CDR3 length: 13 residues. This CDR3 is CASSLTGDNEQFF. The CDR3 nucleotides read TGTGCCAGCAGCTTGACAGGGGACAATGAGCAGTTCTTC.

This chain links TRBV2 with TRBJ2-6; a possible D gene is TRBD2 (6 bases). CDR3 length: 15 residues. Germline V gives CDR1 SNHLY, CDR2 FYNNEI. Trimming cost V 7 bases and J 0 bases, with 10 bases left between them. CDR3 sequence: CASKGGLSGANVLTF. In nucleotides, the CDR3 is TGTGCCAGCAAGGGAGGTCTCTCTGGGGCCAACGTCCTGACTTTC.

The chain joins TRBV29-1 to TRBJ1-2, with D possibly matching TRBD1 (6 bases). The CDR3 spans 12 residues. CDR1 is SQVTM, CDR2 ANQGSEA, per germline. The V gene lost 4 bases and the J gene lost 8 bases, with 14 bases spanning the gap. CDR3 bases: TGCAGCGTTGTAGCGGGGGCGGAAGGCTACACCTTC. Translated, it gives CSVVAGAEGYTF.

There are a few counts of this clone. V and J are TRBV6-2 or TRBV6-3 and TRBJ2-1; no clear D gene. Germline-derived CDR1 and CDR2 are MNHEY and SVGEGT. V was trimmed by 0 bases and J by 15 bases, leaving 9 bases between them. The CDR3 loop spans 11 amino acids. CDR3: CASSYSLGRFF. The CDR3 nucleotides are TGTGCCAGCAGTTACTCCCTAGGAAGGTTCTTC.

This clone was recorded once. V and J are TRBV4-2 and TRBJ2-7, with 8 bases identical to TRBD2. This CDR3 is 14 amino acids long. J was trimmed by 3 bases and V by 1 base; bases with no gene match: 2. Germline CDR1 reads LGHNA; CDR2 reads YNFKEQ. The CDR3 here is CASSQGLAGYEQYF. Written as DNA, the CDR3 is TGTGCCAGCAGCCAAGGGCTAGCGGGCTACGAGCAGTACTTC.

The CDR3: CASSLGWDRAATEAFF. In nucleotides, the CDR3 is TGTGCCAGCAGCTTGGGTTGGGACAGGGCCGCCACTGAAGCTTTCTTT. This chain connects TRBV5-4 to TRBJ1-1; 9 bases agree with TRBD1. This CDR3 region has 16 residues. V was pared by 0 bases and J by 4 bases, with 7 bases of the junction left unmatched. Per germline, CDR1 SGHNT and CDR2 YYREEE (reference sequence).

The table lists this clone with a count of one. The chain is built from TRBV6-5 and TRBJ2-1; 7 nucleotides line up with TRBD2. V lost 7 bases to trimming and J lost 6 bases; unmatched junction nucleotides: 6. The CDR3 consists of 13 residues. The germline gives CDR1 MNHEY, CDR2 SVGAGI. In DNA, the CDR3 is TGTGCCAGCAACCGAGGACTAGTCAATGAGCAGTTCTTC. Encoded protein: CASNRGLVNEQFF.

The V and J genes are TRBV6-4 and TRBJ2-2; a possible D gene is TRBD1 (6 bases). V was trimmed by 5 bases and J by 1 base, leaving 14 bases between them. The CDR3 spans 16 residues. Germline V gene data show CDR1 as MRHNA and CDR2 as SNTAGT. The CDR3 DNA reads TGTGCCAGCAGTAAAACCGGGACACAGAACACCGGGGAGCTGTTTTTT. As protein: CASSKTGTQNTGELFF.